Listed here are 22 T cell receptor beta chains from one sample, sequenced in a study of PD-1 blockade in classical Hodgkin lymphoma. Time point given: cycle 4 day 1 (C4D1), after five to seven weeks of nivolumab. Each patient experienced a relapse that followed autologous stem cell transplantation, and brentuximab vedotin exposure varied. The method was immunoSEQ multiplex PCR; TCRdb's version includes in-frame clones alone and lacks a portion of them. The repertoire consists of some 95,000 clones, with approximately 90% occurring once and the leading ten covering approximately 3%. The sample here was peripheral blood mononuclear cells (PBMCs), taken before the fourth cycle of nivolumab. The receptors originated from a human donor with classical Hodgkin lymphoma.

The chain is built from TRBV9 and TRBJ2-3, with D possibly TRBD1 on 7 matching bases. The V end was cut by 7 bases, the J end by 1 base, with 13 bases between. From germline, CDR1 is SGDLS and CDR2 YYNGEE. The CDR3 extends over 14 amino acids. The CDR3: CASQGGGGTDTQYF. CDR3 coding DNA: TGTGCCAGCCAGGGGGGCGGGGGCACAGATACGCAGTATTTT.

This rearrangement joins TRBV7-9 to TRBJ1-3; 7 nucleotides agree with TRBD1. The length of the CDR3 is 16 residues. Trimming took 5 bases from V and 7 from J; bases not matched to a gene: 14. Per the germline V gene, CDR1 is SEHNR and CDR2 is FQNEAQ (reference sequence). CDR3 in amino acids: CASSQNTGAEINTIYF. The CDR3 region has the DNA TGTGCCAGCAGCCAAAATACAGGGGCAGAAATCAACACCATATATTTT.

J is TRBJ1-4 and V is TRBV7-6, with 10 bases lining up with TRBD1. J was trimmed by 8 bases and V by 4 bases; bases with no gene match: 7. CDR3 length equals 15 residues. Germline V gene sequence: CDR1 SGHVS, CDR2 FNYEAQ. The CDR3 DNA sequence: TGTGCCAGCAGCTACCGACAGGGGGCTACCGAAAAACTGTTTTTT. Translation gives CASSYRQGATEKLFF. Looking up the rest from reference TRBV7-6 and TRBJ1-4 gives the full variable domain: GAGVSQSPRYKVTKRGQDVALRCDPISGHVSLYWYRQALGQGPEFLTYFNYEAQQDKSGLPNDRFSAERPEGSISTLTIQRTEQRDSAMYRCASSYRQGATEKLFFGSGTQLSVL.

The V call is TRBV4-2, the J call TRBJ1-2, with D possibly TRBD1 on 5 matching bases. V gave up 5 bases and J gave up 6 bases, with 22 bases separating them. The CDR3 loop spans 16 amino acids. Germline values: CDR1 LGHNA, CDR2 YNFKEQ. The DNA of the CDR3 is TGTGCCAGCAGCACCTACCCAGGGCCACTAACCCATGGCTACACCTTC. Translated: CASSTYPGPLTHGYTF.

The chain combines TRBV7-2 with TRBJ2-7; D call uncertain. This CDR3 comprises 11 residues. Deletions cut 7 bases from V and 5 bases from J, with 9 bases between. The germline V gene encodes CDR1 SGHTA and CDR2 FQGNSA. The CDR3 loop is CASTNLDEQYF. The CDR3 coding sequence is TGTGCCAGCACCAACTTGGACGAGCAGTACTTC.

V gene TRBV19 combines with J gene TRBJ1-5; 8 bases map to TRBD1. The V and J ends lost 3 bases and 3 bases, in that order; junction bases with no gene match: 22. Germline V gene lookup returns CDR1 LNHDA and CDR2 SQIVND (reference sequence). The CDR3 consists of 21 residues. CDR3 residues: CASSMAAYQGALGRANQPQHF. In nucleotides, the CDR3 is TGTGCCAGTAGTATGGCTGCATACCAGGGGGCCTTAGGAAGGGCCAATCAGCCCCAGCATTTT.

V is TRBV5-4 and J is TRBJ2-7, with a possible D match to TRBD1 (6 bases). V was clipped by 5 bases and J by 5 bases, with 14 bases between them. The CDR3 is 13 residues long. Germline lookup yields CDR1 SGHNT and CDR2 YYREEE (reference sequence). CDR3 loop: CASSFRGGDEQYF. The CDR3 DNA is TGTGCCAGCAGTTTCAGGGGTGGGGACGAGCAGTACTTC.

The chain carries TRBV9 and TRBJ2-1; 8 bases agree with TRBD2. Per the germline V gene, CDR1 is SGDLS and CDR2 is YYNGEE. V dropped 2 bases and J dropped 5; count of bases not matched to a gene: 15. The CDR3 extends over 18 amino acids. For the CDR3, the DNA is TGTGCCAGCAGCGTCAACTCTTCGCCGAGCGGGGGAGACAATGAGCAGTTCTTC. It translates to CASSVNSSPSGGDNEQFF. The full variable domain, rest sourced from reference TRBV9 and TRBJ2-1, is DSGVTQTPKHLITATGQRVTLRCSPRSGDLSVYWYQQSLDQGLQFLIQYYNGEERAKGNILERFSAQQFPDLHSELNLSSLELGDSALYFCASSVNSSPSGGDNEQFFGPGTRLTVL.

The V gene is TRBV2, the J gene TRBJ1-5, with D possibly being TRBD1 (6 bases). The germline V gene encodes CDR1 SNHLY and CDR2 FYNNEI. V gave up 8 bases and J gave up 6 bases, with 11 bases separating them. This CDR3 has 12 residues. The CDR3 DNA is TGTGCCAGCGTGGGGGCTGGTCAGCCCCAGCATTTT. This translates into CASVGAGQPQHF.

The V gene is TRBV19, the J gene TRBJ1-2, with D uncertain. CDR1 and CDR2 from the germline V gene are LNHDA and SQIVND (reference sequence). The CDR3 has 15 amino acids. V lost 5 bases, J lost 4 bases, and 17 bases lay in between. CDR3 region: CASSLADTGSYGYTF. For the CDR3, the DNA is TGTGCCAGTAGTCTAGCGGATACGGGATCCTATGGCTACACCTTC.

The CDR3 bases are TGTGCCAGCAGCTTTTTTGCACTAGCAGATTACGAGCAGTACTTC. This gives the protein CASSFFALADYEQYF. This chain uses TRBV7-2 with TRBJ2-7; a weak D match, TRBD2 (6 bases). This CDR3 is built from 15 residues. The V end lost 3 bases, the J end lost 4 bases, and 16 bases lay between the germline ends. The germline gives CDR1 SGHTA, CDR2 FQGNSA.

This clone is a singleton in its sample. V usage is TRBV25-1 and J usage is TRBJ2-3, with 7 bases that match TRBD1. CDR3 length: 15 amino acids. Germline V gene lookup returns CDR1 MGHDK and CDR2 SYGVNS. Trimming removed 3 bases from V and 0 bases from J; junction bases left unmatched: 3. The CDR3: CASSEVTGSTDTQYF. The CDR3 nucleotides read TGTGCCAGCAGTGAGGTGACAGGGAGCACAGATACGCAGTATTTT.

V and J are TRBV5-6 and TRBJ1-4; D might be TRBD1 (6 bases). CDR3 length: 17 amino acids. V dropped 2 bases and J dropped 2 bases, with 16 bases sitting between them. Germline lookup yields CDR1 SGHDT and CDR2 YYEEEE. Here the CDR3 reads CASSFRGQGRTNEKLFF. In nucleotides, the CDR3 is TGTGCCAGCAGCTTTCGGGGGCAGGGGAGGACTAATGAAAAACTGTTTTTT.

The gene calls are TRBV21-1 and TRBJ2-3; the D segment call TRBD2 is taken from the table without a DNA check. TRBV21-1 is reported as a pseudogene. CDR3 length: 17 residues. The chain's CDR3 is CASSKREGGEFTDTQYF. In nucleotides, the CDR3 is TGTGCCAGCAGCAAACGAGAGGGGGGGGAGTTCACAGATACGCAGTATTTT.

The CDR3 here is CASNDARDEQFF. DNA of the CDR3: TGTGCCAGCAATGATGCCCGGGATGAGCAGTTCTTC. The J gene is TRBJ2-1, the V gene TRBV2; unclear D gene. From germline, CDR1 is SNHLY and CDR2 FYNNEI. Trimming shortened V by 7 bases and J by 8 bases, and 12 bases separated the two germline ends. The CDR3 spans 12 residues.

The chain couples TRBV19 to TRBJ1-5; 8 nucleotides match TRBD1. Trimming took 3 bases from V and 7 from J; bases not matched to a gene: 11. Germline-derived CDR1 and CDR2 are LNHDA and SQIVND (reference sequence). The CDR3 has 16 amino acids. CDR3 DNA sequence: TGTGCCAGTAGTATTTTAGGGACAGGTGACAACCAGCCCCAGCATTTT. It encodes CASSILGTGDNQPQHF.

J is TRBJ2-2 and V is TRBV5-1; D remains ambiguous. The CDR3 covers 15 residues. The V gene lost 1 base and the J gene lost 7 bases, with 14 bases spanning the gap. Germline CDR1 reads SGHRS; CDR2 reads YFSETQ. In DNA form, the CDR3 reads TGCGCCAGCAGCTTGTCATCCTCGGTGAACGGGGAGCTGTTTTTT. Amino acid sequence: CASSLSSSVNGELFF.

The chain links TRBV7-3 to TRBJ2-4; D remains unclear. CDR3 length: 13 residues. The V and J ends lost 5 bases and 9 bases respectively, with 14 bases between them. Germline V gene sequence: CDR1 SGHTA, CDR2 FQGTGA. The CDR3 DNA reads as TGTGCCAGCAGCGACCTGGGCCCCGGCATTCAGTACTTC. This codes for CASSDLGPGIQYF.

J is TRBJ2-1 and V is TRBV11-2, with 11 bases fitting TRBD2. Trimming removed 7 bases from V and 9 bases from J; junction bases left unmatched: 11. The CDR3 consists of 15 residues. Germline loops: CDR1 SGHAT, CDR2 FQNNGV. As DNA, the CDR3 is TGTGCCAGCAACTTCCGTTTAGCGGGGGGGCGTGAGCAGTTCTTC. This sequence encodes CASNFRLAGGREQFF.

V is TRBV5-6 and J is TRBJ2-1; D may be TRBD2 (6 bases). Germline values: CDR1 SGHDT, CDR2 YYEEEE. The CDR3 is 16 residues long. The V gene lost 0 bases and the J gene lost 5 bases, with 15 bases spanning the gap. The CDR3 DNA sequence: TGTGCCAGCAGCTTGGCTTGGAGGGCTAATAACAATGAGCAGTTCTTC. Translated: CASSLAWRANNNEQFF.

V gene TRBV6-5 combines with J gene TRBJ2-3; D remains unclear. The germline V gene has CDR1 MNHEY and CDR2 SVGAGI. This CDR3 contains 12 residues. V shed 6 bases and J shed 1 base, with 5 bases lying between them. The CDR3 region is CASSRGTDTQYF. CDR3 nucleotide sequence: TGTGCCAGCAGCCGGGGCACAGATACGCAGTATTTT.

The V call is TRBV6-6, the J call TRBJ1-1, with D perhaps TRBD1 (5 bases). The length of the CDR3 is 10 residues. Germline-derived CDR1 and CDR2 are MNHNY and SVGAGI (reference sequence). The V end lost 7 bases, the J end lost 8 bases, and 8 bases lay between the germline ends. The CDR3 here is CASMGVEAFF. CDR3 in DNA: TGTGCCAGCATGGGGGTCGAAGCTTTCTTT.